The next 23 T cell receptor beta chains were all read from a single sample in a study of T-cell memory formation after mild COVID-19. TCRdb re-called the 5' RACE reads with MiXCR, one entry per CDR3 protein. The table lists some 340,000 distinct CDR3 sequences, over 10% of them singletons. Sequenced sample: PBMCs or a T cell subset sorted from them (not recorded which). The receptor set was obtained from a young man who had mild COVID-19 (a few samples of this study predate the infection). Cell type and time point are not known.

The V and J genes are TRBV7-2 and TRBJ1-1, with D tentatively TRBD1 (6 bases). Germline lookup yields CDR1 SGHTA and CDR2 FQGNSA. The CDR3 spans 15 residues. V was trimmed by 1 base and J by 4 bases, leaving 13 bases between them. CDR3 DNA sequence: TGTGCCAGCAGCTTAGGGGCAGGGGTTGGCACTGAAGCTTTCTTT. Its translation: CASSLGAGVGTEAFF.

At least ten counts were recorded for this clonotype. The chain joins TRBV11-2 to TRBJ2-3; D gene unclear. Germline CDR1 is SGHAT and CDR2 is FQNNGV. The CDR3 contains 12 residues. V was trimmed by 6 bases and J by 2 bases, leaving 6 bases between them. CDR3 region: CASSGDTDTQYF. The CDR3 coding sequence is TGTGCCAGCAGTGGGGACACAGATACGCAGTATTTT.

About this clonotype itself: A much larger clone sits a single nucleotide away, making a read error possible. The V and J genes are TRBV10-2 and TRBJ2-5; the D is unclear. The V and J ends lost 5 bases and 1 base respectively, with 5 bases between them. Per the germline V gene, CDR1 is WSHSY and CDR2 is SAAADI. The CDR3 has 12 residues. Here the CDR3 DNA reads TGCGCCAGCAGTCAGGTCCAAGAGACCCAGTACTTC. Its protein is CASSQVQETQYF.

The gene calls are TRBV5-1 and TRBJ2-4; TRBD1 aligns across 11 bases. V dropped 1 base and J dropped 7; count of bases not matched to a gene: 13. This CDR3 has 18 amino acids. The germline V gene encodes CDR1 SGHRS and CDR2 YFSETQ. In DNA, the CDR3 is TGCGCCAGCAGCTTGAACCCTCAAAAACGGGACAGGGGGAACATTCAGTACTTC. Its translation is CASSLNPQKRDRGNIQYF.

This chain connects TRBV7-9 to TRBJ1-2; perhaps TRBD1 as D (6 bases). Germline assignment: CDR1 SEHNR and CDR2 FQNEAQ (reference sequence). The CDR3 sequence is 14 residues long. The V gene lost 4 bases and the J gene lost 4 bases, with 13 bases spanning the gap. CDR3 in DNA: TGTGCCAGCAGCTATTGGACAGAACTCTATGGCTACACCTTC. It specifies CASSYWTELYGYTF.

There are a few counts of this clonotype. The rearrangement joins TRBV7-9 to TRBJ2-7, with D hard to call. Trimming pared 5 bases from V and 5 bases from J, leaving 13 bases between. CDR1 and CDR2 (germline): SEHNR, FQNEAQ (reference sequence). This CDR3 region has 13 residues. The CDR3, as DNA: TGTGCCAGCAGCGCCGGATTCCGTGACGAGCAGTACTTC. This encodes CASSAGFRDEQYF.

The chain employs TRBV7-3 and TRBJ2-1; D assignment may be TRBD1 or TRBD2 (6 bases each). V was pared by 2 bases and J by 10 bases, with 21 bases between. This CDR3 comprises 16 residues. CDR1 SGHTA and CDR2 FQGTGA come from the germline V gene. The chain's CDR3 is CASSLLAGGPPREQFF. As DNA, the CDR3 is TGTGCCAGCAGCTTATTGGCCGGGGGCCCGCCGAGGGAGCAGTTCTTC.

This clonotype was seen repeatedly, ten times or more. This chain links TRBV7-2 with TRBJ2-3; D is unclear. The CDR3 has 16 amino acids. CDR1 and CDR2 (germline): SGHTA, FQGNSA. V lost 4 bases and J lost 2, with 16 bases in between. CDR3 in amino acids: CASSSSGGFVTDTQYF. CDR3 nucleotide sequence: TGTGCCAGCAGCTCAAGTGGTGGGTTTGTCACAGATACGCAGTATTTT.

The J gene is TRBJ1-5, the V gene TRBV4-1, with 7 bases identical to TRBD1. J gave up 7 bases and V 3 bases, and 9 bases lay outside the gene matches. CDR3 length: 15 residues. Germline V gives CDR1 MGHRA, CDR2 YSYEKL. The CDR3: CASSQYGTVRQPQHF. The CDR3 nucleotides are TGCGCCAGCAGCCAGTACGGGACAGTTCGCCAGCCCCAGCATTTT.

This clonotype occurred many times. The CDR3 sequence is CAISEFSGGSYEQYF. DNA of the CDR3: TGTGCCATCAGTGAGTTTAGCGGGGGCTCCTACGAGCAGTACTTC. This chain connects TRBV10-3 to TRBJ2-7; 9 bases are shared with TRBD2. The CDR3 is 15 amino acids. Germline V gene lookup returns CDR1 ENHRY and CDR2 SYGVKD. After removal of 1 base from V and 0 bases from J, the junction contained 1 base not matched to a gene.

This chain joins TRBV25-1 and TRBJ2-7, with D unclear. Trimming stripped 3 bases from V and 3 bases from J, with 3 bases between. The CDR3 is 11 amino acids. Germline V gives CDR1 MGHDK, CDR2 SYGVNS. This chain's CDR3 is CASSDYYEQYV. The CDR3 coding sequence is TGTGCCAGCAGTGATTACTACGAGCAGTACGTC.

In its sample, this clonotype was seen a few times. The chain uses TRBV7-9 and TRBJ1-2; D not resolved. Germline CDR1 SEHNR, CDR2 FQNEAQ (reference sequence). With 4 bases removed from V and 0 bases from J, the gap between germline ends came to 6 bases. The CDR3 runs 13 residues. CDR3 in amino acids: CASSSETNYGYTF. DNA of the CDR3: TGTGCCAGCAGCTCTGAGACTAACTATGGCTACACCTTC.

This rearrangement joins TRBV2 to TRBJ2-7; 8 nucleotides match TRBD1. V lost 8 bases and J lost 4; bases outside the gene matches: 10. Germline V gene lookup returns CDR1 SNHLY and CDR2 FYNNEI. The CDR3 runs to 14 residues. As DNA, the CDR3 is TGTGCCAGCTCCGGACAGGGTAAAGGGTACGAGCAGTACTTC. Amino acid sequence: CASSGQGKGYEQYF.

V and J are TRBV7-9 and TRBJ1-2; D possibly corresponds to TRBD1 (5 bases). In germline, CDR1 is SEHNR, CDR2 FQNEAQ (reference sequence). Trimming cost V 2 bases and J 5 bases, with 15 bases left between them. The CDR3 length is 15 residues. The CDR3 spells CASSLQGEGIYGYTF. The CDR3 DNA follows: TGTGCCAGCAGCTTACAGGGCGAAGGAATTTATGGCTACACCTTC.

V usage is TRBV5-1 and J usage is TRBJ2-3; D is unresolved. Germline V gene sequence: CDR1 SGHRS, CDR2 YFSETQ. V was trimmed by 2 bases and J by 2 bases, leaving 9 bases between them. The CDR3 has 14 amino acids. CDR3 loop: CASSLLKNTDTQYF. The CDR3 nucleotides read TGCGCCAGCAGCTTACTGAAAAACACAGATACGCAGTATTTT.

This clonotype occurred many times. This chain links TRBV5-1 with TRBJ2-1, with TRBD2 matching 7 bases. With V trimmed by 0 bases and J by 3 bases, 3 bases remained unmatched. From germline, CDR1 is SGHRS and CDR2 YFSETQ. This CDR3 is 15 amino acids long. For the CDR3, the DNA is TGCGCCAGCAGCTTGGGCGGGGGAAACTACAATGAGCAGTTCTTC. Its protein is CASSLGGGNYNEQFF.

This clonotype has just a few counts. The chain has TRBV13 and TRBJ2-3; possible D gene TRBD2, 6 bases. CDR1 and CDR2 from the germline V gene are PRHDT and FYEKMQ (reference sequence). The length of the CDR3 is 14 residues. Trimming removed 3 bases at V and 3 bases at J, with 10 bases between. This CDR3 reads CASSFSGVTDTQYF. The CDR3 nucleotides are TGTGCCAGCAGCTTTTCGGGGGTAACAGATACGCAGTATTTT. The full variable domain, its missing parts supplied by reference TRBV13 and TRBJ2-3, is AAGVIQSPRHLIKEKRETATLKCYPIPRHDTVYWYQQGPGQDPQFLISFYEKMQSDKGSIPDRFSAQQFSDYHSELNMSSLELGDSALYFCASSFSGVTDTQYFGPGTRLTVL.

Here the CDR3 DNA reads TGTGCCAGCAGCGGCAGGGGGTTTCCGCAGGAGACCCAGTACTTC. Amino acid sequence: CASSGRGFPQETQYF. The rearrangement uses TRBV7-9 and TRBJ2-5, with TRBD1 identical over 7 bases. In germline, CDR1 is SEHNR, CDR2 FQNEAQ (reference sequence). V gave up 5 bases and J gave up 5 bases; unmatched junction bases: 11. This CDR3 has 15 amino acids.

On this clonotype: Sequence at one end of the junction differs from germline and may be a read error. The rearrangement links TRBV29-1 to TRBJ1-1; D is perhaps TRBD1 (6 bases). CDR1 and CDR2 from the germline V gene are SQVTM and ANQGSEA. The CDR3 runs to 10 residues. The CDR3 DNA follows: TGCAGTGGAGGGGGATCTGAGGCTTTCTTT. Translated, it gives CSGGGSEAFF.

This sequence joins TRBV10-3 and TRBJ1-4; no definite D call. Germline values: CDR1 ENHRY, CDR2 SYGVKD. The CDR3 runs to 13 residues. V was trimmed by 0 bases and J by 8 bases, leaving 7 bases between them. CDR3 residues: CAISESYLEKLFF. CDR3 bases: TGTGCCATCAGTGAGTCCTATTTAGAAAAACTGTTTTTT.

The J gene is TRBJ1-4, the V gene TRBV4-2; TRBD1 matches 10 bases. The V segment lost 4 bases and the J segment 6 bases; nucleotides outside the gene matches: 5. The CDR3 has 15 amino acids. Germline CDR1 LGHNA, CDR2 YNFKEQ. CDR3 sequence reads: CASSPSTGGYEKLFF. CDR3 nucleotides: TGTGCCAGCAGCCCATCGACAGGGGGCTATGAAAAACTGTTTTTT.

This clonotype was detected only a few times. J is TRBJ2-1 and V is TRBV7-2; weak D call: TRBD2 (6 bases). The germline gives CDR1 SGHTA, CDR2 FQGNSA. Trimming stripped 1 base from V and 0 bases from J, with 19 bases between. The CDR3 covers 19 residues. For the CDR3, the DNA is TGTGCCAGCAGCTTAGTTGTGTTTGGCGGGGCTAGCTCCTACAATGAGCAGTTCTTC. This sequence encodes CASSLVVFGGASSYNEQFF.

The rearrangement links TRBV5-4 to TRBJ1-6; the D is unclear. Trimming stripped 4 bases from V and 6 bases from J, with 14 bases between. This CDR3 comprises 15 residues. Germline lookup yields CDR1 SGHNT and CDR2 YYREEE (reference sequence). The CDR3 region is CASSRNTDFNSPLHF. In nucleotides, the CDR3 is TGTGCCAGCAGCAGGAACACGGACTTTAATTCACCCCTCCACTTT.